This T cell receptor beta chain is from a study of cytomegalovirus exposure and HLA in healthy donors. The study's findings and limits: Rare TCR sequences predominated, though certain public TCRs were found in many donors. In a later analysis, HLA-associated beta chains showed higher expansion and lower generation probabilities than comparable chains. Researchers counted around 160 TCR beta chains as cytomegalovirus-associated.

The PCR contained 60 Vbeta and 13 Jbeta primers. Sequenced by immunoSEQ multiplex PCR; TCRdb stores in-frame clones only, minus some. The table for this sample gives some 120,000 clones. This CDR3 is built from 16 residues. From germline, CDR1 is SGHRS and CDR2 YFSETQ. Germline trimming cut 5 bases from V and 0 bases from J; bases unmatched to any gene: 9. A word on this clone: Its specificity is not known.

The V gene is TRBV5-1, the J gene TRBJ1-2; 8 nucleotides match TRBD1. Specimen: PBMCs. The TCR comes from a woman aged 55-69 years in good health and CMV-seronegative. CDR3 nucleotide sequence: TGCGCCAGCAGGTCCCGACAGGGGTTAGCTAACTATGGCTACACCTTC. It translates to CASRSRQGLANYGYTF. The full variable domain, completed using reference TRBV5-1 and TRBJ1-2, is KAGVTQTPRYLIKTRGQQVTLSCSPISGHRSVSWYQQTPGQGLQFLFEYFSETQRNKGNFPGRFSGRQFSNSRSEMNVSTLELGDSALYLCASRSRQGLANYGYTFGSGTRLTVV.